One sample yielded the 21 T cell receptor beta chains listed below, sequenced in a study of molecular identifiers for immune sequencing clone quantification. TCRdb processed the PCR reads anew with MiXCR; each CDR3 protein has one entry. The repertoire consists of tens of thousands of distinct CDR3 sequences, with around 19% occurring once and the leading ten covering 1.4%. Input material: naive CD8+ T cells from blood, with Jurkat cell RNA spiked in. Subset specified: FACS-sorted CD8+CD4-CCR7+CD45RA+ naive T cells. These receptors were taken from a human donor in good health. Some libraries in this study had Jurkat cell RNA spiked in.

The V gene is TRBV27, the J gene TRBJ1-5, with 10 bases lining up with TRBD1. V trimming: 5 bases; J trimming: 6 bases; junction bases outside the gene matches: 16. The CDR3 totals 18 residues. Germline V CDR1 and CDR2: MNHEY, SMNVEV (reference sequence). The DNA of the CDR3 is TGTGCCAGCAGTCCCTACATTCCCGGGACAGGGGACACTCAGCCCCAGCATTTT. This encodes CASSPYIPGTGDTQPQHF.

This clonotype showed up just a few times. The V call is TRBV12-3 or TRBV12-4, the J call TRBJ2-1; 8 bases are a match to TRBD2. CDR3 length: 14 residues. V lost 5 bases, J lost 9 bases, and 9 bases stayed unmatched. DNA of the CDR3: TGTGCCAGCAGTATAACTAGCGGCACAACTGAGCAGTTCTTC. This codes for CASSITSGTTEQFF.

This clonotype was seen ten or more times. The chain joins TRBV27 to TRBJ2-7, with TRBD1 matching over 7 bases. The V gene's germline CDR1 is MNHEY and CDR2 SMNVEV (reference sequence). With 6 bases clipped from V and 2 bases from J, the junction kept 10 bases outside the gene matches. The CDR3 is 15 amino acids. Written as DNA, the CDR3 is TGTGCCAGCAGCACCGCCGGGACAGCCGCCTACGAGCAGTACTTC. Protein product: CASSTAGTAAYEQYF.

This clonotype has a single count. This clone may be a read error of a much larger clone one base away. The conserved phenylalanine or tryptophan normally closing the CDR3 is absent here, so this likely arose from a read error. The V call is TRBV12-3 or TRBV12-4, the J call TRBJ2-6; tentatively, D is TRBD1 (5 bases). The CDR3 loop spans 15 amino acids. V was trimmed by 1 base and J by 2 bases, leaving 6 bases between them. The CDR3, as DNA: TGTGCCAGCAGTTTAGTGGGGCCTGGGGCCAACGTCCTGACTCTC. Protein product: CASSLVGPGANVLTL.

This clonotype has ten or more counts. The chain links TRBV14 to TRBJ2-1; 8 nucleotides line up with TRBD2. Germline V lookup: CDR1 SGHDN, CDR2 FVKESK. The V and J ends lost 0 bases and 3 bases, in that order; junction bases with no gene match: 7. This CDR3 contains 17 residues. The CDR3, as DNA: TGTGCCAGCAGCCAAGAATGGCGGGAGGTCCTCTACAATGAGCAGTTCTTC. Its protein is CASSQEWREVLYNEQFF. Together with reference TRBV14 and TRBJ2-1, the CDR3 gives the full variable domain: EAGVTQFPSHSVIEKGQTVTLRCDPISGHDNLYWYRRVMGKEIKFLLHFVKESKQDESGMPNNRFLAERTGGTYSTLKVQPAELEDSGVYFCASSQEWREVLYNEQFFGPGTRLTVL.

The sample holds a few counts of this clonotype. The rearrangement links TRBV5-6 to TRBJ1-4, with 7 bases matching TRBD1. This CDR3 has 15 amino acids. V lost 0 bases to trimming and J lost 8 bases; unmatched junction nucleotides: 7. Germline V gene sequence: CDR1 SGHDT, CDR2 YYEEEE. The CDR3 sequence is CASSLVRQGNEKLFF. For the CDR3, the DNA is TGTGCCAGCAGCTTGGTACGACAGGGAAACGAAAAACTGTTTTTT.

This clonotype was seen repeatedly, ten times or more. V and J are TRBV6-5 and TRBJ1-1, with 8 bases that match TRBD1. J lost 4 bases, V lost 7 bases, and 14 bases had no gene match. Germline V gene lookup returns CDR1 MNHEY and CDR2 SVGAGI. The CDR3 length is 16 residues. The CDR3 sequence: CASTLTTGDGSTEAFF. In DNA, the CDR3 is TGTGCCAGCACCCTAACGACAGGGGATGGGAGCACTGAAGCTTTCTTT.

This clonotype was picked up many times. The chain links TRBV4-3 to TRBJ1-1, with a weak D call TRBD1 (6 bases). Germline-derived CDR1 and CDR2 are LGHNA and YSLEER. V was cut by 4 bases and J by 1 base, with 16 bases left in between. The CDR3 consists of 16 residues. CDR3 DNA sequence: TGCGCCAGCAGCCCAGGCGGGGGGCGAACGAACACTGAAGCTTTCTTT. It specifies CASSPGGGRTNTEAFF.

The DNA of the CDR3 is TGTGCCATCCGTAGCGAAGACGGAGGCGAGCAGTACTTC. Its translation is CAIRSEDGGEQYF. The chain combines TRBV10-3 with TRBJ2-7; weak D call: TRBD2 (5 bases). The V gene lost 8 bases and the J gene lost 6 bases, with 17 bases spanning the gap. There are 13 residues in the CDR3. The germline CDR1 and CDR2 sequences are ENHRY and SYGVKD.

The rearrangement joins TRBV20-1 to TRBJ2-3, with D possibly TRBD2 on 5 matching bases. The germline V gene has CDR1 DFQATT and CDR2 SNEGSKA (reference sequence). Trimming pared 5 bases from V and 3 bases from J, leaving 15 bases between. This CDR3 region has 14 residues. CDR3 region: CSACVTSPTDTQYF. The CDR3 region has the DNA TGCAGTGCTTGTGTTACTAGTCCTACAGATACGCAGTATTTT.

CDR3 DNA: TGCAGCGTTGAAATCAGCGGGGGGCTCTACGAGCAGTACTTC. Amino acid sequence: CSVEISGGLYEQYF. The genes are TRBV29-1 and TRBJ2-7, with TRBD2 matching 9 bases. The V segment lost 2 bases and the J segment 3 bases; nucleotides outside the gene matches: 5. Germline CDR1 reads SQVTM; CDR2 reads ANQGSEA. The CDR3 extends over 14 amino acids.

This clonotype was detected ten times or more. The J gene is TRBJ2-3, the V gene TRBV7-9; D uncertain. Germline CDR1 is SEHNR and CDR2 is FQNEAQ (reference sequence). The ends were cut back, 6 bases at V and 5 bases at J, with 12 bases in the middle. CDR3 length equals 13 residues. The CDR3 bases are TGTGCCAGCAGTCCCCGTACCCTAGATACGCAGTATTTT. This codes for CASSPRTLDTQYF.

To note about this clonotype: This clone may be a read error of a much larger clone one base away. The chain employs TRBV29-1 and TRBJ2-1, with TRBD2 identical over 7 bases. V lost 6 bases, J lost 3 bases, and 8 bases stayed unmatched. Germline V gene data show CDR1 as SQVTM and CDR2 as ANQGSEA. The CDR3 has 14 amino acids. This CDR3 reads CSVRSGGGYNEQFF. The DNA of the CDR3 is TGCAGCGTACGGTCGGGAGGTGGCTACAATGAGCAGTTCTTC.

The table lists this clonotype with many counts. The rearrangement links TRBV5-4 to TRBJ2-7, with TRBD2 identical over 11 bases. The trim removed 4 bases at V and 5 bases at J, leaving 8 bases unmatched. The CDR3 is 15 amino acids. Germline V gene lookup returns CDR1 SGHNT and CDR2 YYREEE (reference sequence). The chain's CDR3 is CASSAILAGGNEQYF. The CDR3 nucleotides read TGTGCCAGCAGCGCAATCCTAGCGGGAGGCAACGAGCAGTACTTC. Filled out from reference TRBV5-4 and TRBJ2-7, the complete variable domain reads ETGVTQSPTHLIKTRGQQVTLRCSSQSGHNTVSWYQQALGQGPQFIFQYYREEENGRGNFPPRFSGLQFPNYSSELNVNALELDDSALYLCASSAILAGGNEQYFGPGTRLTVT.

This chain uses TRBV20-1 with TRBJ2-3; D perhaps matches TRBD2 (6 bases). Germline assignment: CDR1 DFQATT and CDR2 SNEGSKA (reference sequence). This CDR3 is 14 amino acids long. CDR3 sequence (DNA): TGCAGACCTCCTGATGACGGGAGTACAGATACGCAGTATTTT. As protein: CRPPDDGSTDTQYF.

At least ten counts were recorded for this clonotype. The J gene is TRBJ2-1, the V gene TRBV7-3; D is perhaps TRBD1 or TRBD2 (6 bases each). The CDR3 sequence is 12 residues long. Trimming left V 5 bases short and J 13 bases short, with 15 bases between. Germline CDR1 is SGHTA and CDR2 is FQGTGA. The DNA for the CDR3 is TGTGCCAGCAGCATTGGAGGGGGTGATCAGTTCTTC. Translating gives CASSIGGGDQFF.

Many counts were recorded for this clonotype. The chain recombines TRBV19 with TRBJ2-3; D is undetermined. CDR3 length: 13 residues. V lost 9 bases to trimming and J lost 1 base, with 11 bases between them. Germline V gene data show CDR1 as LNHDA and CDR2 as SQIVND (reference sequence). The CDR3 reads CASRPLGTDTQYF. In nucleotides, the CDR3 is TGTGCCAGCCGCCCACTGGGCACAGATACGCAGTATTTT.

There are a few counts of this clonotype. This may stem from a read error, because a much larger clone lies one nucleotide away. The rearrangement links TRBV28 to TRBJ2-1, with D unresolved. The length of the CDR3 is 16 residues. Germline lookup yields CDR1 MDHEN and CDR2 SYDVKM. CDR3 DNA sequence: TGTGCCAGCAGCTCCCCCCCTAAAACCACCTACAATGGGCAGTTCTTC. Protein: CASSSPPKTTYNGQFF.

Comments on this clonotype: A much larger clone sits a single nucleotide away, making a read error possible. This chain uses TRBV27 with TRBJ2-5; D perhaps matches TRBD2 (6 bases). The length of the CDR3 is 12 residues. Germline-derived CDR1 and CDR2 are MNHEY and SMNVEV (reference sequence). In nucleotides, the CDR3 is TGTGTCAGCCGGGACTTCCAAGAGACCCAGTACTTC. It is translated as CVSRDFQETQYF.

This clonotype appeared many times. In nucleotides, the CDR3 is TGTGCCAGCAGTTTCCGGCTGTCTCAAGGCTACACCTTC. Translation: CASSFRLSQGYTF. The chain uses TRBV27 and TRBJ1-2; D call uncertain. Germline lookup yields CDR1 MNHEY and CDR2 SMNVEV (reference sequence). This CDR3 region has 13 residues. Trimming left V 3 bases short and J 8 bases short, with 13 bases between.

This clonotype was seen more than once but under ten times. The chain has TRBV20-1 and TRBJ2-1; a weak D match, TRBD2 (6 bases). Looked up from germline, CDR1 is DFQATT and CDR2 is SNEGSKA (reference sequence). The CDR3 length is 14 residues. The V end lost 4 bases, the J end lost 6 bases, and 16 bases lay between the germline ends. This chain's CDR3 is CSANHRDFINEQFF. The CDR3 bases are TGCAGTGCTAACCACCGGGACTTCATCAATGAGCAGTTCTTC.